The entry below describes one TCR beta chain. Its antigen is unknown. This record comes from a study of graft-versus-host responses after intestinal transplantation. The overall study: Each recipient received anti-thymocyte globulin induction, then tacrolimus and steroids for roughly 3 years.

Overall study results and limits: Within the allografts of patients who had graft-donor T cell macrochimerism, graft-versus-host to host-versus-graft clonal ratios were high. Marrow from the recipient contained GvH clones, some of which had appeared first in ileum or blood. Association was observed between peak circulating GvH clone levels and early post-transplant HvG declines.

V shed 2 bases and J shed 0 bases, with 8 bases lying between them. CDR1 KGHSH and CDR2 LQKENI come from the germline V gene. The CDR3 loop spans 15 amino acids. The data were produced by immunoSEQ multiplex PCR, yet TCRdb's version contains in-frame clones alone and is incomplete. This table has over 5,000 clones, about two thirds appearing once. The sample was PBMCs, taken roughly 320 days after intestinal transplant. The J gene is TRBJ1-3, the V gene TRBV18; unclear D gene. This TCR was recovered from a human patient who received an intestinal transplant, so some T cells may come from the graft donor. CDR3 loop: CASSPYDTSGNTIYF. In DNA, the CDR3 is TGTGCCAGCTCACCATATGACACCTCTGGAAACACCATATATTTT.